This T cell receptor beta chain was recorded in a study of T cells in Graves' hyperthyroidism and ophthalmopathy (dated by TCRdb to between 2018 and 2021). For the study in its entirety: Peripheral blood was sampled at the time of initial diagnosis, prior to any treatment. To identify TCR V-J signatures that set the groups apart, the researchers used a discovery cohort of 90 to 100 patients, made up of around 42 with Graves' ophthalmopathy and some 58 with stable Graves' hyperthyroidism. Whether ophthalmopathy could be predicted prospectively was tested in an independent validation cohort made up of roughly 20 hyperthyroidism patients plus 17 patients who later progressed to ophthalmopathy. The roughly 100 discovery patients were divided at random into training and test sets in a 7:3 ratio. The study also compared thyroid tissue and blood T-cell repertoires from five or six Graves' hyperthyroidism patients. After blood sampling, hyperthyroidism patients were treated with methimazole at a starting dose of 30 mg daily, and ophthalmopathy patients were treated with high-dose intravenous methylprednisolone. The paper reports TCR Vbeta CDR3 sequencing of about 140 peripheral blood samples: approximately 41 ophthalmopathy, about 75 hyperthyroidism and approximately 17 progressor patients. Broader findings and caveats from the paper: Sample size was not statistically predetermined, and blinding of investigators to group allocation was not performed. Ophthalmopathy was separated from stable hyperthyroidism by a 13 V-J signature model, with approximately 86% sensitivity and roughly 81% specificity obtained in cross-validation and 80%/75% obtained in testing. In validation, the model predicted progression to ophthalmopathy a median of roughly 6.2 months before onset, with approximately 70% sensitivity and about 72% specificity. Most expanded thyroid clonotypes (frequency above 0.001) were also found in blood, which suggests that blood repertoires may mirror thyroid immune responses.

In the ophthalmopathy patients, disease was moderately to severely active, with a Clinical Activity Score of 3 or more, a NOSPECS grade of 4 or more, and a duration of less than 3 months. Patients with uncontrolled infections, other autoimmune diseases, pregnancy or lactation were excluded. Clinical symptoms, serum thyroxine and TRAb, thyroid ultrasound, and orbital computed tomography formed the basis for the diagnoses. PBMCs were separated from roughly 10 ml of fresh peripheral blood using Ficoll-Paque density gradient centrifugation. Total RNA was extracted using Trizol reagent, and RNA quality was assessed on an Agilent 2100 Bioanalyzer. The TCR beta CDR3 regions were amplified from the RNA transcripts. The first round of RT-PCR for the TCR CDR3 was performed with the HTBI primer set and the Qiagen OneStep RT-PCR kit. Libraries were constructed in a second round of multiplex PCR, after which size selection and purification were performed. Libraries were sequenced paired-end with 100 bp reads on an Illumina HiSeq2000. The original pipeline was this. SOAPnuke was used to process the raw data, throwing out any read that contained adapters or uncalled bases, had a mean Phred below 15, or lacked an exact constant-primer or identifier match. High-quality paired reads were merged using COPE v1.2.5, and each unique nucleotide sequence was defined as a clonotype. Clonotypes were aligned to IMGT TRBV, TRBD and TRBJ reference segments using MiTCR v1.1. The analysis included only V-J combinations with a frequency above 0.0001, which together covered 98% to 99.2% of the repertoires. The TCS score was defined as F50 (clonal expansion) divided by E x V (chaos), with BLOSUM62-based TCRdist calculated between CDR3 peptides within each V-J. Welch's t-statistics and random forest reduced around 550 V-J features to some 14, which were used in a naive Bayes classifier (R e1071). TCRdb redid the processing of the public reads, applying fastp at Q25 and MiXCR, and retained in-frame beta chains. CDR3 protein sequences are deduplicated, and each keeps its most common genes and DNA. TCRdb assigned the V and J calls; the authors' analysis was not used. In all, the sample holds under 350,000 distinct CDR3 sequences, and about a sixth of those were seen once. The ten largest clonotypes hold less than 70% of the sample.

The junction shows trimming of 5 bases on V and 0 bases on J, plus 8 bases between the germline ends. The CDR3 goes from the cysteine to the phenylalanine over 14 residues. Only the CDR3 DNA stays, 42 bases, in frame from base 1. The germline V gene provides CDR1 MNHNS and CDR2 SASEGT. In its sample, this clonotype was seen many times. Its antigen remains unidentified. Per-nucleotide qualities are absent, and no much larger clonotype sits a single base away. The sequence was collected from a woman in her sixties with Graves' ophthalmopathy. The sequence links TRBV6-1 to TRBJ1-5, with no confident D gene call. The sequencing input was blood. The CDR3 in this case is CASSPTDSNQPQHF. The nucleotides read TGTGCCAGCAGTCCGACGGATAGCAATCAGCCCCAGCATTTT.